This T cell receptor (beta chain) was sequenced during a study of blood T cell repertoires in COVID-19. This clone came up once. The participants were between about 18 and 89 years old and came from under 25 US areas. Allocation to cohorts depended on clinical history reported by the participants. All recovered Cohort 3 donors got two negative PCRs, got clearance, or saw symptom resolution. V lost 0 bases to trimming and J lost 1 base, with 34 bases between them. Germline values: CDR1 GTSNPN, CDR2 SVGIG (reference sequence). CDR3 size: 22 residues. In the study's own analysis: Estimated nucleated cell counts came from reference gene primer amplification. The table came from immunoSEQ multiplex PCR; TCRdb's copy has only in-frame clones and leaves some out. The V and J calls and clone size were taken over from that table, and D and trimming were inferred from the DNA. The table has roughly 360,000 clones, 70% to 90% seen once.

The receptor was derived from a man aged 30-40 years who had recovered from COVID-19. The chain recombines TRBV30 with TRBJ2-7, with a weak D call TRBD1 (6 bases). Specimen: PBMCs or T cells enriched from blood (not recorded which). CDR3 amino acids: CAWSVPRLPGTFLPRSSYEQYF. The CDR3 DNA reads TGTGCCTGGAGTGTACCCCGCTTACCCGGGACATTTCTCCCTCGGAGTTCCTACGAGCAGTACTTC.